A single sample is the source of the 8 T cell receptor beta chains below, sequenced in a study of T cell responses to AZD1222 COVID-19 vaccine. The protocol was immunoSEQ multiplex PCR, while the TCRdb copy is restricted to in-frame clones and leaves out a portion. Of about 45,000 clones listed, roughly 75% were seen once; the top ten hold about 3.7%. The specimen was peripheral blood, collected on day 0 of AZD1222 vaccination. These TCRs come from an adult in good health.

The chain uses TRBV2 and TRBJ2-3, with 7 bases that match TRBD2. CDR3 length: 16 amino acids. Looked up from germline, CDR1 is SNHLY and CDR2 is FYNNEI. V lost 4 bases and J lost 2; bases outside the gene matches: 9. The CDR3 nucleotides are TGTGCCAGCAGTGTGTTGGGGGGGACGGCCACAGATACGCAGTATTTT. Translating gives CASSVLGGTATDTQYF.

The chain joins TRBV11-3 to TRBJ2-7; no definite D call. With 5 bases removed from V and 3 bases from J, the gap between germline ends came to 8 bases. The CDR3 totals 12 residues. CDR1 and CDR2 from the germline V gene are SGHNT and YENEEA. CDR3 region: CASSAGGYEQYF. The DNA for the CDR3 is TGTGCCAGCAGCGCCGGCGGCTACGAGCAGTACTTC. Combining the CDR3 with reference TRBV11-3 and TRBJ2-7 gives the whole variable domain EAGVVQSPRYKIIEKKQPVAFWCNPISGHNTLYWYLQNLGQGPELLIRYENEEAVDDSQLPKDRFSAERLKGVDSTLKIQPAELGDSAVYLCASSAGGYEQYFGPGTRLTVT.

V and J are TRBV28 and TRBJ2-7, with D perhaps TRBD1 (6 bases). The CDR3 runs to 13 residues. The V gene lost 6 bases and the J gene lost 5 bases, with 14 bases spanning the gap. Germline CDR1 reads MDHEN; CDR2 reads SYDVKM. The CDR3 loop is CASSSYRVHEQYF. In nucleotides, the CDR3 is TGTGCCAGCAGCTCATACAGGGTCCACGAGCAGTACTTC.

This clone has a handful of counts. The chain employs TRBV5-5 and TRBJ1-1, with no clear D. From germline, CDR1 is SGHKS and CDR2 YYEKEE (reference sequence). Trimming left V 0 bases short and J 4 bases short, with 13 bases between. The CDR3 is 15 amino acids. The CDR3 bases are TGTGCCAGCAGCTTGGCAGTGCAGCAGAGCACTGAAGCTTTCTTT. Translated, it gives CASSLAVQQSTEAFF.

V usage is TRBV19 and J usage is TRBJ2-7; 11 bases are shared with TRBD1. The CDR3 has 17 residues. Unmatched junction bases numbered 5, after V lost 0 bases and J lost 1 base. Germline V lookup: CDR1 LNHDA, CDR2 SQIVND (reference sequence). This CDR3 is CASSIEAGTGGSYEQYF. The CDR3 nucleotides are TGTGCCAGTAGTATAGAGGCTGGGACAGGGGGATCCTACGAGCAGTACTTC.

V is TRBV12-3 or TRBV12-4 and J is TRBJ1-5; D is ambiguous. The V end lost 3 bases, the J end lost 0 bases, and 3 bases lay between the germline ends. The CDR3 sequence is 13 residues long. The CDR3 sequence is CASSLGSNQPQHF. DNA for the CDR3: TGTGCCAGCAGTTTGGGTAGCAATCAGCCCCAGCATTTT.

A note on this clone: At one end the junction does not follow the germline gene, possibly because of a read error. The chain joins TRBV11-3 to TRBJ2-3, with D possibly being TRBD1 (5 bases). This CDR3 contains 13 residues. Germline-derived CDR1 and CDR2 are SGHNT and YENEEA. For the CDR3, the DNA is TGTGCCAGCAGCTTTACAGACAGCCCCTCCAGGTCTTTT. Its translation: CASSFTDSPSRSF.

This clone was seen only once. CDR3 coding DNA: TGTGCCAGCAGCGATACGAGAGCGGGCACAGATACGCAGTATTTT. This codes for CASSDTRAGTDTQYF. The chain recombines TRBV5-4 with TRBJ2-3; tentative D call: TRBD2 (5 bases). Deletions cut 4 bases from V and 1 base from J, with 13 bases between. Germline V gene sequence: CDR1 SGHNT, CDR2 YYREEE (reference sequence). The CDR3 covers 15 residues.